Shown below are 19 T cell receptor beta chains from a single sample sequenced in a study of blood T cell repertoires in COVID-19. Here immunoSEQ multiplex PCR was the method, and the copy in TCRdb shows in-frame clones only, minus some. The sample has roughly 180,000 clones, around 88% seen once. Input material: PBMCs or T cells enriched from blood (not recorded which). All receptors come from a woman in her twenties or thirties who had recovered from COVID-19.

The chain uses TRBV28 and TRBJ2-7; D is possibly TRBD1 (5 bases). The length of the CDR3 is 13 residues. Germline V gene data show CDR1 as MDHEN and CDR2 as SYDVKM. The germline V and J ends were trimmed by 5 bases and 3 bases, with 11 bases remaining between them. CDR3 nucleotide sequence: TGTGCCAGCAGTCCTCTAGACAGCTACGAGCAGTACTTC. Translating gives CASSPLDSYEQYF.

This chain's CDR3 is CATSAGQGLYGYTF. CDR3 sequence (DNA): TGTGCCACCAGTGCCGGACAGGGCCTTTATGGCTACACCTTC. The chain has TRBV24-1 and TRBJ1-2; 8 bases map to TRBD1. CDR3 length: 14 amino acids. Germline CDR1 and CDR2: KGHDR and SFDVKD. With V trimmed by 5 bases and J by 5 bases, 6 bases remained unmatched.

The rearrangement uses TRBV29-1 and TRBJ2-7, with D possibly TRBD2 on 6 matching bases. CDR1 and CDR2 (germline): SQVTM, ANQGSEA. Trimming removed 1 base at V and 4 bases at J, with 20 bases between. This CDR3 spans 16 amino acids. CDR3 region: CSVEVAVGEVGYEQYF. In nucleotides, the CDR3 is TGCAGCGTTGAAGTTGCGGTCGGGGAGGTGGGGTACGAGCAGTACTTC.

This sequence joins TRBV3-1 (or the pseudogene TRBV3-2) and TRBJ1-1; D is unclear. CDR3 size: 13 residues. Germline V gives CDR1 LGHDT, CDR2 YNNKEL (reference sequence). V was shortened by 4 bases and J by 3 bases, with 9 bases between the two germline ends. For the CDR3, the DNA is TGTGCCAGCAGCCTTAATCGGGACACTGAAGCTTTCTTT. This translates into CASSLNRDTEAFF.

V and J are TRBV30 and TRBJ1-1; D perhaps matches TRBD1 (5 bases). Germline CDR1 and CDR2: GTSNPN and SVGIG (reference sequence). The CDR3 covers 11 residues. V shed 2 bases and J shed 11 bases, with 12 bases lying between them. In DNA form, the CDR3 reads TGTGCCTGGAGTCTGGGGGGAGAGGCTTTCTTT. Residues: CAWSLGGEAFF.

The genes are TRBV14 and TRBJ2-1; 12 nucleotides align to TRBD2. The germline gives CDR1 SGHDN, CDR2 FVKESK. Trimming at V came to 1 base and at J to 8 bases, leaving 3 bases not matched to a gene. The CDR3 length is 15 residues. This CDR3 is CASSQGTSGVDEQFF. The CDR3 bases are TGTGCCAGCAGCCAAGGGACTAGCGGGGTCGATGAGCAGTTCTTC.

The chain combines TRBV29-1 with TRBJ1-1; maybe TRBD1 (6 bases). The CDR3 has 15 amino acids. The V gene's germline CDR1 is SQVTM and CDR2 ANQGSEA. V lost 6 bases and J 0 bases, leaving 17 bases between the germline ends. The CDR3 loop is CSVVLRQAVNTEAFF. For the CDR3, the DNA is TGCAGCGTGGTTTTAAGACAGGCCGTGAACACTGAAGCTTTCTTT. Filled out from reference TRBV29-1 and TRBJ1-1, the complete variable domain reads SAVISQKPSRDICQRGTSLTIQCQVDSQVTMMFWYRQQPGQSLTLIATANQGSEATYESGFVIDKFPISRPNLTFSTLTVSNMSPEDSSIYLCSVVLRQAVNTEAFFGQGTRLTVV.

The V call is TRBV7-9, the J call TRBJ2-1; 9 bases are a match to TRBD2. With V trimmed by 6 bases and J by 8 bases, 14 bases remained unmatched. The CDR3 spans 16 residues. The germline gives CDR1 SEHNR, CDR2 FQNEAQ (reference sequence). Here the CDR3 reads CASRGLEAGGLDEQFF. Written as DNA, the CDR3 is TGTGCCAGCAGGGGCCTGGAGGCGGGGGGGCTTGATGAGCAGTTCTTC.

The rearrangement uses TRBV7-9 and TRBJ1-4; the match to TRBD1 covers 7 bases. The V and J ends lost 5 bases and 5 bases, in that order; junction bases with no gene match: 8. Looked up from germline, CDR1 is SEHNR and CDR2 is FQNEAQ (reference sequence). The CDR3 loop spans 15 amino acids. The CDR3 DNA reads TGTGCCAGCAGCCCCCACAGGGGCGGGAATGAAAAACTGTTTTTT. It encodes CASSPHRGGNEKLFF.

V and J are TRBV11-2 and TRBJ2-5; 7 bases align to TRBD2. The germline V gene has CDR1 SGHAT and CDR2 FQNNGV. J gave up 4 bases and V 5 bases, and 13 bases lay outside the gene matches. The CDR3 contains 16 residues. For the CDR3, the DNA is TGTGCCAGCAGCAAAGGGGAGGCGGGAGAAGCAGAGACCCAGTACTTC. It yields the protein CASSKGEAGEAETQYF.

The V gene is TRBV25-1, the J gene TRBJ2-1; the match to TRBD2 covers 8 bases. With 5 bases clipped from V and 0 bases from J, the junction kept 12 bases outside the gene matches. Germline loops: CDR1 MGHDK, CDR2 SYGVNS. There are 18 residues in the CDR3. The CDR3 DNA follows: TGTGCCAGCAGTTCGAGTAGCGGGACTACCAGCTCCTACAATGAGCAGTTCTTC. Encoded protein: CASSSSSGTTSSYNEQFF.

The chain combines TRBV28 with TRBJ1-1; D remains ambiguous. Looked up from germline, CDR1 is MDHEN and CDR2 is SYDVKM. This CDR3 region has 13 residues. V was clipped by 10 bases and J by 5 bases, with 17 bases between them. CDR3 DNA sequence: TGTGCCATCCGAACTACTTCGGGTACTGAAGCTTTCTTT. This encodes CAIRTTSGTEAFF.

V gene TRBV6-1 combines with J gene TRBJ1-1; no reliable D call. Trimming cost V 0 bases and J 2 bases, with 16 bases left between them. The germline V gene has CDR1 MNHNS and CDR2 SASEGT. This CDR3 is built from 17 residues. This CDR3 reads CASSEALRAWRNTEAFF. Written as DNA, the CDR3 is TGTGCCAGCAGTGAAGCTTTGAGGGCTTGGCGAAACACTGAAGCTTTCTTT.

The DNA for the CDR3 is TGTGCCAGCAGCTTACTCAGCGGGAGCTCTGGGGCCAACGTCCTGACTTTC. As protein: CASSLLSGSSGANVLTF. V is TRBV7-8 and J is TRBJ2-6; 8 bases agree with TRBD2. The J segment lost 0 bases and the V segment lost 2 bases, leaving 3 bases of the junction unmatched. CDR1 is SGHVS and CDR2 is FQNEAQ in the germline V gene. The length of the CDR3 is 17 residues.

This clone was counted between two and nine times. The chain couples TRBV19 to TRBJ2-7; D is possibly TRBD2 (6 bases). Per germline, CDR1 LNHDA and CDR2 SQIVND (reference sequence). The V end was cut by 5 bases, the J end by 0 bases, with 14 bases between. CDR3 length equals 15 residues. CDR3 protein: CASSLRDSSSYEQYF. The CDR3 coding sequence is TGTGCCAGTAGTCTCCGGGACTCGAGCTCCTACGAGCAGTACTTC.

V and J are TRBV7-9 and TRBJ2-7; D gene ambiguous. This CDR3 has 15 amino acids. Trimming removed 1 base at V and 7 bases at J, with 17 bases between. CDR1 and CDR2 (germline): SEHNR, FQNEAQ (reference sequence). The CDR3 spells CASSLERHSSPEQYF. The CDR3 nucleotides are TGTGCCAGCAGCTTAGAGAGGCACTCGAGCCCTGAGCAGTACTTC.

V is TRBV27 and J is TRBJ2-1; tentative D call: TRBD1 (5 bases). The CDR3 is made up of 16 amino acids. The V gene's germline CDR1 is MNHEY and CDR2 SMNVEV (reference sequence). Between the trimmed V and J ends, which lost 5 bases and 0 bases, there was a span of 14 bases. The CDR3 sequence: CASSAPRTGSYNEQFF. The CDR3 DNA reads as TGTGCCAGCAGTGCCCCCCGTACAGGCTCCTACAATGAGCAGTTCTTC.

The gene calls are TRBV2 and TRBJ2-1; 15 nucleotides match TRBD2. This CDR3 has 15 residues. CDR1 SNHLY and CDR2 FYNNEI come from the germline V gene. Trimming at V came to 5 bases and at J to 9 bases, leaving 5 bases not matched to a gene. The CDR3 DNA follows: TGTGCCAGCAGTCGGACTAGCGGGAGGGCATCTGAGCAGTTCTTC. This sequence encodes CASSRTSGRASEQFF.

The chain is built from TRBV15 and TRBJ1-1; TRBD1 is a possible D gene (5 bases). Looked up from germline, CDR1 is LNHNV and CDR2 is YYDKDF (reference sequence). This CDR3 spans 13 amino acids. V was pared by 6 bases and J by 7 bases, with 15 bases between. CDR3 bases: TGTGCCACCAGTTCCCCCGGGGGGATTGAAGCTTTCTTT. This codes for CATSSPGGIEAFF.